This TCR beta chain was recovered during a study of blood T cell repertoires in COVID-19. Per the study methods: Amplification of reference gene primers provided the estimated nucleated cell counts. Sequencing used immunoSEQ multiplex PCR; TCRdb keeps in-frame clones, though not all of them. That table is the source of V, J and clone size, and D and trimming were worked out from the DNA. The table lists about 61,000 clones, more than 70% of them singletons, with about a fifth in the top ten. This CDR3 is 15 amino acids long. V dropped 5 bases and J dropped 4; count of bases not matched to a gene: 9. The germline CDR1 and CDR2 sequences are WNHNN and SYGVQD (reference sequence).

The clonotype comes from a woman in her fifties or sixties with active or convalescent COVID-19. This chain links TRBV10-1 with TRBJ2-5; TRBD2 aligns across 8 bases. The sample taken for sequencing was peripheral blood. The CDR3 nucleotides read TGCGCCAGCAGTCCCGGGGGGGGAAAAGGAGAGACCCAGTACTTC. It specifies CASSPGGGKGETQYF.